This is a list of T cell receptor beta chains from one sample in a study of blood T cell repertoires in COVID-19. Generated by immunoSEQ multiplex PCR, the TCRdb table keeps only in-frame clones and is missing some. The data show some 120,000 clones, roughly 90% seen once. The sequencing sample was made of peripheral blood. The source of these receptors is a man over 45 with acute or convalescent COVID-19. CDR3s include the opening cysteine and the closing phenylalanine or tryptophan. Fields, in order: D gene, clone size, J gene, V gene, CDR3 DNA, CDR3 protein. D genes are given only for firm matches. The size entry is marked missing in some rows and otherwise reads once, few, many or a size class.

d_call: -
clone_size: -
j_call: TRBJ2-5
v_call: TRBV7-9
cdr3_nt: TGTGCCAGCAGCTTTGGGACGGAGGGCCAAGAGACCCAGTACTTC
cdr3_aa: CASSFGTEGQETQYF

d_call: -
clone_size: -
j_call: TRBJ2-7
v_call: TRBV14
cdr3_nt: TGTGCCAGCAGCCCTACCCTTGCCCCCGAGCAGTACTTC
cdr3_aa: CASSPTLAPEQYF

d_call: TRBD2
clone_size: -
j_call: TRBJ2-2
v_call: TRBV19
cdr3_nt: TGTGCCAGTAGTATAGATGCGGGAGATTACACCGGGGAGCTGTTTTTT
cdr3_aa: CASSIDAGDYTGELFF

d_call: TRBD2
clone_size: -
j_call: TRBJ2-1
v_call: TRBV6-4
cdr3_nt: TGTGCCAGCAGTGTAGTGGCTAGCGGGGGAGTGGAGCAGTTCTTC
cdr3_aa: CASSVVASGGVEQFF

d_call: -
clone_size: -
j_call: TRBJ1-2
v_call: TRBV5-1
cdr3_nt: TGCGCCAGCAGCTTGGGGGCGGGCAGCTATGGCTACACCTTC
cdr3_aa: CASSLGAGSYGYTF

d_call: -
clone_size: few
j_call: TRBJ1-4
v_call: TRBV21-1
cdr3_nt: TGTGCCAGCAGCAACTTCGACAGGGGCAGTGTGACTAATGAAAAACTGTTTTTT
cdr3_aa: CASSNFDRGSVTNEKLFF

d_call: TRBD1
clone_size: -
j_call: TRBJ2-6
v_call: TRBV4-1
cdr3_nt: TGCGCCAGCAGCCAAGATTATTTACAGGGGCCTGGGGCCAACGTCCTGACTTTC
cdr3_aa: CASSQDYLQGPGANVLTF

d_call: TRBD1
clone_size: -
j_call: TRBJ1-6
v_call: TRBV7-2
cdr3_nt: TGTGCCAGCAGCTTAGTCGTGAGGGGGCAGCGAAATTCACCCCTCCACTTT
cdr3_aa: CASSLVVRGQRNSPLHF

d_call: TRBD1
clone_size: -
j_call: TRBJ2-7
v_call: TRBV6-5
cdr3_nt: TGTGCCAGCAGTCCGAGAACCGGGACAGTCTACGAGCAGTACTTC
cdr3_aa: CASSPRTGTVYEQYF

d_call: TRBD2
clone_size: -
j_call: TRBJ2-1
v_call: TRBV13
cdr3_nt: TGTGCCAGCAGCCTAGCGGGGAGCTTCAATGAGCAGTTCTTC
cdr3_aa: CASSLAGSFNEQFF

d_call: TRBD1
clone_size: -
j_call: TRBJ1-2
v_call: TRBV4-1
cdr3_nt: TGCGCCAGCAGCCGCCCGGGAGCCACAGGGGGCGCAGATGGCTACACCTTC
cdr3_aa: CASSRPGATGGADGYTF

d_call: -
clone_size: -
j_call: TRBJ1-4
v_call: TRBV6-5
cdr3_nt: TGTGCCAGCAGTTACCAACAGAAAAATGAAAAACTGTTTTTT
cdr3_aa: CASSYQQKNEKLFF

d_call: TRBD1
clone_size: -
j_call: TRBJ2-7
v_call: TRBV9
cdr3_nt: TGTGCCAGCAGCACCTCTGACAGGGGCGAGCAGTACTTC
cdr3_aa: CASSTSDRGEQYF

d_call: -
clone_size: -
j_call: TRBJ1-4
v_call: TRBV5-4
cdr3_nt: TGTGCCAGCAGCTTGGGAGGGATTAATGAAAAACTGTTTTTT
cdr3_aa: CASSLGGINEKLFF

d_call: TRBD2
clone_size: -
j_call: TRBJ2-1
v_call: TRBV3-1/TRBV3-2
cdr3_nt: TGTGCCAGCAGCCCTAGCGGGAGGGCGGGAAATGAGCAGTTCTTC
cdr3_aa: CASSPSGRAGNEQFF

d_call: TRBD1
clone_size: -
j_call: TRBJ1-6
v_call: TRBV19
cdr3_nt: TGTGCCAGTAGTAGTCTACAGGGGGCCAATTCACCCCTCCACTTT
cdr3_aa: CASSSLQGANSPLHF

d_call: -
clone_size: -
j_call: TRBJ2-3
v_call: TRBV3-1/TRBV3-2
cdr3_nt: TGTGCCAGCAGCCCTCGATTGGGTCGGGAACTCACAGATACGCAGTATTTT
cdr3_aa: CASSPRLGRELTDTQYF

d_call: -
clone_size: few
j_call: TRBJ1-5
v_call: TRBV6-1
cdr3_nt: TGTGCCAGCAGTGAAGCTGGGGGGGAGTATCAGCCCCAGCATTTT
cdr3_aa: CASSEAGGEYQPQHF

d_call: -
clone_size: -
j_call: TRBJ2-7
v_call: TRBV24-1
cdr3_nt: TGTGCCACCAGGAGCGCCGAGCAGTACTTC
cdr3_aa: CATRSAEQYF

d_call: -
clone_size: once
j_call: TRBJ1-5
v_call: TRBV27
cdr3_nt: TGTGCCAGCTCCCTCCAGGGAACTAGCAATCAGCCCCAGCATTTT
cdr3_aa: CASSLQGTSNQPQHF

d_call: TRBD1
clone_size: -
j_call: TRBJ2-7
v_call: TRBV6-5
cdr3_nt: TGTGCCAGCAGTTACGTGGGACAGGGCGGTAACGAGCAGTACTTC
cdr3_aa: CASSYVGQGGNEQYF

d_call: -
clone_size: -
j_call: TRBJ2-2
v_call: TRBV7-9
cdr3_nt: TGTGCCAGCAGCCAGGGATTGAACACCGGGGAGCTGTTTTTT
cdr3_aa: CASSQGLNTGELFF

d_call: TRBD2
clone_size: -
j_call: TRBJ2-2
v_call: TRBV5-1
cdr3_nt: TGCGCCAGCAGCTCGGGACTAGCGGGAGGATTTAGCACCGGGGAGCTGTTTTTT
cdr3_aa: CASSSGLAGGFSTGELFF

d_call: -
clone_size: -
j_call: TRBJ1-4
v_call: TRBV27
cdr3_nt: TGTGCCACCCGCTCGGTCCATGGACAGACCGCAACTAATGAAAAACTGTTTTTT
cdr3_aa: CATRSVHGQTATNEKLFF